This T cell receptor (beta chain) derives from a study of OX40 agonist ivuxolimab in advanced cancers. Measured with immunoSEQ multiplex PCR; TCRdb has only the in-frame clones, and not every one. The table has fewer than 200,000 clones, approximately 94% seen once. This clone was observed once. V lost 0 bases to trimming and J lost 2 bases, with 5 bases between them. The CDR3 extends over 13 amino acids. Looked up from germline, CDR1 is SGDLS and CDR2 is YYNGEE. V gene TRBV9 combines with J gene TRBJ1-1, with D unclear. The sequences come from CD4+ or CD8+ T cells sorted from blood, collected in a trial of the OX40 agonist ivuxolimab. The source of this sequence is an adult with an advanced solid tumor such as melanoma, head and neck, liver or kidney cancer. The CDR3 reads CASSVVVNTEAFF. The CDR3 bases are TGTGCCAGCAGCGTAGTTGTAAACACTGAAGCTTTCTTT. The full variable domain, with the rest looked up from reference TRBV9 and TRBJ1-1, is DSGVTQTPKHLITATGQRVTLRCSPRSGDLSVYWYQQSLDQGLQFLIQYYNGEERAKGNILERFSAQQFPDLHSELNLSSLELGDSALYFCASSVVVNTEAFFGQGTRLTVV.